This T cell receptor (beta chain) came from a study of blood T cell repertoires in COVID-19. This CDR3 comprises 14 residues. Germline V lookup: CDR1 WSHSY, CDR2 SAAADI. With 8 bases removed from V and 5 bases from J, the gap between germline ends came to 18 bases. Per the original methods: Amplification of reference gene primers was used by the study to estimate nucleated cell counts. TCRdb's copy holds only in-frame clones and misses some; the assay was immunoSEQ multiplex PCR. That table supplies the V and J calls and clone size; D and trimming were determined from the DNA. Here the sample spans 160,000 or so clones, roughly 75% being singletons.

This receptor was taken from a man in his 70s with active or convalescent COVID-19. The V gene is TRBV10-2, the J gene TRBJ1-1; tentative D call: TRBD1 (5 bases). The source material was peripheral blood. The CDR3 nucleotides read TGCGCCAGCGGGGCTTTGGGGATCGGTACTGAAGCTTTCTTT. As protein: CASGALGIGTEAFF.